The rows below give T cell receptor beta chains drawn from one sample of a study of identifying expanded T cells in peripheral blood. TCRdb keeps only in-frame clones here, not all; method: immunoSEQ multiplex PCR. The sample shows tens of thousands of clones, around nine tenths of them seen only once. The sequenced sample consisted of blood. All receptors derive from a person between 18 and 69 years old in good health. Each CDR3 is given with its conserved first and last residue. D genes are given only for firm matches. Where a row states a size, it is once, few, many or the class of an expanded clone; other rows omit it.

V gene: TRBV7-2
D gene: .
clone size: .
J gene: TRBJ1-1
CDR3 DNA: TGTGCCAGCAGCTTATTCAGAGGGTTGAACACTGAAGCTTTCTTT
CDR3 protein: CASSLFRGLNTEAFF

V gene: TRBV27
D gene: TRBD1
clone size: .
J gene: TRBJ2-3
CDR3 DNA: TGTGCCAGCAGTTTGATGGGACAGGGTAAGACAGATACGCAGTATTTT
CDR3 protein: CASSLMGQGKTDTQYF

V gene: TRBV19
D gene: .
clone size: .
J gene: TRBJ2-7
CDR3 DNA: TGTGCCAGTAGTCTGGGGGTTGGCTACGAGCAGTACTTC
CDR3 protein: CASSLGVGYEQYF

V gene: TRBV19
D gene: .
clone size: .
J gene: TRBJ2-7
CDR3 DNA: TGTGCCAGTAGTATAGCGACAGGTTTCTCCTACGAGCAGTACTTC
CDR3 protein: CASSIATGFSYEQYF

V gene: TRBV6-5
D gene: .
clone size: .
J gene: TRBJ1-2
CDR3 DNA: TGTGCCAGCAGTTACTCCGACCGTACAGGGTATGGCTACACCTTC
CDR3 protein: CASSYSDRTGYGYTF

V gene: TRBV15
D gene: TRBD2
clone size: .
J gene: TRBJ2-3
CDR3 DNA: TGTGCCACCAGCAGAGATAAAGGGGCTAGCGGGGTCACGCAGTATTTT
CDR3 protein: CATSRDKGASGVTQYF

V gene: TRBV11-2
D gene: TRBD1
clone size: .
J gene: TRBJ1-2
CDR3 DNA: TGTGCCAGCAGCCCGGACAGGCCCTATGGCTACACCTTC
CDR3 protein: CASSPDRPYGYTF

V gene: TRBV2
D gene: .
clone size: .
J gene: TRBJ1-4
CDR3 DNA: TGTGCCAGCATGGCAGCAGTGAATGAAAAACTGTTTTTT
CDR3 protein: CASMAAVNEKLFF

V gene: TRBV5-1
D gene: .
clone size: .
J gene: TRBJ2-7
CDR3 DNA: TGCGCCAGCAGCCCAGAAAACAGGGCCCAGTACTACGAGCAGTACTTC
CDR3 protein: CASSPENRAQYYEQYF

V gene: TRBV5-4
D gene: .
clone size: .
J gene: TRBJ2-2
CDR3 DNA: TGTGCCAGCGAAGGTTACGGGGAGCTGTTTTTT
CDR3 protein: CASEGYGELFF

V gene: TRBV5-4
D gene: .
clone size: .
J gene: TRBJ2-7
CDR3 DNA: TGTGCCAGCAGCTTGGAGGCGGGGGCCTTTTCCTACGAGCAGTACTTC
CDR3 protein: CASSLEAGAFSYEQYF

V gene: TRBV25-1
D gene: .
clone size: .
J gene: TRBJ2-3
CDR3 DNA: TGTGCCAGCAGTGAACCGGGGACTCGCACAGATACGCAGTATTTT
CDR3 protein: CASSEPGTRTDTQYF

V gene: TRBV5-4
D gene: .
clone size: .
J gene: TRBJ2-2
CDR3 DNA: TGTGCCAGCAGCTTGGAGGGCCGCGCGAACACCGGGGAGCTGTTTTTT
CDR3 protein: CASSLEGRANTGELFF

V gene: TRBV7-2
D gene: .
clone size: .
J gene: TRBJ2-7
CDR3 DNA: TGTGCCAGCAGCTTAGCGTGGGGCCCCTCCTACGAGCAGTACTTC
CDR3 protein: CASSLAWGPSYEQYF

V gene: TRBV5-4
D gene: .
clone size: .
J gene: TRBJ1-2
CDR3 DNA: TGTGCCAGCAGCTTGGCCCCTAGGGCAGGGGATGGCTACACCTTC
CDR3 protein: CASSLAPRAGDGYTF

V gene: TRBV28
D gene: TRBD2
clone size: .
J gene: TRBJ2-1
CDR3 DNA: TGTGCCAGCAGCCTGAGAGCCGGACTAGCGGGGTCCAATGAGCAGTTCTTC
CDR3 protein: CASSLRAGLAGSNEQFF

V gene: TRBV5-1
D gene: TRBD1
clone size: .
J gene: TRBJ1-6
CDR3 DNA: TGCGCCAGCAGCCAAGGACAGGGTGGTAATTCACCCCTCCACTTT
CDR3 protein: CASSQGQGGNSPLHF

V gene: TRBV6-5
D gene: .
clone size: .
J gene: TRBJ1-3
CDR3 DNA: TGTGCCAGCAGTTTAATTGGGACGGGAAACACCATATATTTT
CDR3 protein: CASSLIGTGNTIYF

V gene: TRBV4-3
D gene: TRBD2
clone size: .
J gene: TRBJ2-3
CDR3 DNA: TGCGCCAGCTCGCGGACTAGCGGGGGGGCAGATACGCAGTATTTT
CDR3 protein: CASSRTSGGADTQYF

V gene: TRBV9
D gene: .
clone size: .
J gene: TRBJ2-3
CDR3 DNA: TGTGCCAGCAGCGTTTCTGGGGGCGGGGCAGATACGCAGTATTTT
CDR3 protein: CASSVSGGGADTQYF

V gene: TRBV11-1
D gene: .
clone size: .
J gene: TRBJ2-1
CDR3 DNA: TGTGCCAGCAGCTTGATACTAGCCGACAATGAGCAGTTCTTC
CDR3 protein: CASSLILADNEQFF

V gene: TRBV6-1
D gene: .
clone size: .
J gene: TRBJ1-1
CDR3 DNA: TGTGCCAGCAAAAAGAACACTGAAGCTTTCTTT
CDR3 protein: CASKKNTEAFF

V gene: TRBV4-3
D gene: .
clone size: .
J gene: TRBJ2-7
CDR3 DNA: TGCGCCAGCAGCCAAGCGAGGGGATCTTCCTACGAGCAGTACTTC
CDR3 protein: CASSQARGSSYEQYF

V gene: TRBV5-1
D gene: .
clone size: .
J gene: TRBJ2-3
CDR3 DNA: TGCGCCAGCAGCCCTGAATCGGGGCCAGATACGCAGTATTTT
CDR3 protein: CASSPESGPDTQYF

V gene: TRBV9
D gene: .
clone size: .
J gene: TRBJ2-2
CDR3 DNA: TGTGCCAGCAGCGTAGATGAGGGGGAGGGTATCGCCGGGGAGCTGTTTTTT
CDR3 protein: CASSVDEGEGIAGELFF

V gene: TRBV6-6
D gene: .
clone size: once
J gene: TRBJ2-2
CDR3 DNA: TGTGCCAGCTCGTCCGAACAGGGCGGGCTGTTTTTT
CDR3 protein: CASSSEQGGLFF

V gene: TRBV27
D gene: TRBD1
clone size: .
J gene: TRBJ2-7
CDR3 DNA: TGTGCCAGCAGTTCGGGACAGGGTTACGAGCAGTACTTC
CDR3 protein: CASSSGQGYEQYF

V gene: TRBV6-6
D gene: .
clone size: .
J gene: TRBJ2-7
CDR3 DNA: TGTGCCAGCAGATTCGGGGCGATTACCTACGAGCAGTACTTC
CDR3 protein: CASRFGAITYEQYF

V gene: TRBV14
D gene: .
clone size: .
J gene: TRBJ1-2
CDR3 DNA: TGTGCCAGCAGCCAAGAAGGAGGCCGCTATGGCTACACCTTC
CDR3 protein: CASSQEGGRYGYTF

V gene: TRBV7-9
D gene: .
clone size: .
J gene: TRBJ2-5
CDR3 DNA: TGTGCCAGCAGCTTAGACTGGGCAGGTGGGACCCAGTACTTC
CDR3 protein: CASSLDWAGGTQYF

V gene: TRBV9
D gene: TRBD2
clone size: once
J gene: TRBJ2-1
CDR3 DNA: TGTGCCAGCAGCGTAGACGGGAGGAGCGGGGGCGCCTACAATGAGCAGTTCTTC
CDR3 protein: CASSVDGRSGGAYNEQFF

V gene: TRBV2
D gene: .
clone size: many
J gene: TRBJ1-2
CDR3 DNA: TGTGCCAGCAGCGCTGATACATATGGCTACACCTTC
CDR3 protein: CASSADTYGYTF

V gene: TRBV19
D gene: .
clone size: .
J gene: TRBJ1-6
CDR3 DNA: TGTGCCACCCATCGGGTGGATAACTCCTATAATTCACCCCTCCACTTT
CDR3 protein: CATHRVDNSYNSPLHF

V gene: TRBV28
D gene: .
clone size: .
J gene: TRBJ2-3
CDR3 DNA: TGTGCCAGCAGTTCCCTACAGGGAACCCTCCTCACAGATACGCAGTATTTT
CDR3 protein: CASSSLQGTLLTDTQYF

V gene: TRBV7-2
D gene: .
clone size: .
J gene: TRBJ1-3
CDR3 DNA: TGTGCCAGCAGAGGTGGATTCCTCTCTGGAAACACCATATATTTT
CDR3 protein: CASRGGFLSGNTIYF

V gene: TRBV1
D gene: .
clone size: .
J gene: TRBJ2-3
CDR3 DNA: TGCACCAGCAGACCGTCACTCGGTAGAGGGAGCACAGATACGCAGTATTTT
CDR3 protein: CTSRPSLGRGSTDTQYF

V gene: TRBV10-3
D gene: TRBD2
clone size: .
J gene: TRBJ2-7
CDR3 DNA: TGTGCCACCAGACTAGCGGGACCCTACGAGCAGTACTTC
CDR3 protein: CATRLAGPYEQYF

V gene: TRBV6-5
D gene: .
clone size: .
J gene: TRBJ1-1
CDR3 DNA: TGTGCCAGCAGTGACCCGAACACTGAAGCTTTCTTT
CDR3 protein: CASSDPNTEAFF

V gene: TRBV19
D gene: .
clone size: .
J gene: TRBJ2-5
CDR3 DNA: TGTGCCAGTAGCTCCCCGAGGACCCAGTACTTC
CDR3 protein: CASSSPRTQYF

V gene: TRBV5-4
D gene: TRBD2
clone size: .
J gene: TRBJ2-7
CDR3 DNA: TGTGCCAGCAGCTTGACTAGCGGGGCCTCCTACGAGCAGTACTTC
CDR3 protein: CASSLTSGASYEQYF

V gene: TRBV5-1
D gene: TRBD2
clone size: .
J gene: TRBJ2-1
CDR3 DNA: TGCGCCAGCAGCTTAGTACCTAGCGGGAAAAATGAGCAGTTCTTC
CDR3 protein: CASSLVPSGKNEQFF

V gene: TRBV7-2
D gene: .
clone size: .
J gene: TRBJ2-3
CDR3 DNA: TGTGCCAGCAGCTTGGCGGGTACGGGTACGCAGTATTTT
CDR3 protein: CASSLAGTGTQYF

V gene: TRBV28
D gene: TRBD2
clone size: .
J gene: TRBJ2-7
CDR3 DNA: TGTGCCAGCAGCCCGGCGGCTAGCGGGAACTACGAGCAGTACTTC
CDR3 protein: CASSPAASGNYEQYF

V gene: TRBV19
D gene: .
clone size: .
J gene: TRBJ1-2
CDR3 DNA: TGTGCCAGTAGTATAGACGGCAGGGGAGGTAGCTACACCTTC
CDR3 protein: CASSIDGRGGSYTF

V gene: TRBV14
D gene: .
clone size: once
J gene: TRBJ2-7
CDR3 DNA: TGTGCCAGCAGCCATCCCCCGAGAGGGCCAGGGGGGGAGCAGTACTTC
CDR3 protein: CASSHPPRGPGGEQYF

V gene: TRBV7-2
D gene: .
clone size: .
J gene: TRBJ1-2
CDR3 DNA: TGTGCCAGCAGCATCCTTTACACACCTAACTATGGCTACACCTTC
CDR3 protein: CASSILYTPNYGYTF

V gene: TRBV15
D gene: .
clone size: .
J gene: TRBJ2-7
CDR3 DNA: TGTGCCACCAGCAGAGTCACAGGGCAAGCCTACGAGCAGTACTTC
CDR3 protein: CATSRVTGQAYEQYF

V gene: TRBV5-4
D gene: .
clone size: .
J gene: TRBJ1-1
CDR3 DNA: TGTGCCAGCAGCCTCCGGGAAATGAACACTGAAGCTTTCTTT
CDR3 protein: CASSLREMNTEAFF

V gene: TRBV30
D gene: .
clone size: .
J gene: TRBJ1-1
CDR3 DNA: TGTGCCTGGAGTGACCCCCGGACAGATCGATTGGGCACTGAAGCTTTCTTT
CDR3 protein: CAWSDPRTDRLGTEAFF